The present TCR beta chain was sequenced within a study of CD8 T cells in ankylosing spondylitis. Study results and limitations: Ankylosing spondylitis blood appeared to be characterized by a TCR beta motif of under 10 highly homologous variants.

TCRdb called the 5' RACE reads again in MiXCR, with one record for every CDR3 protein. Of more than 600,000 distinct CDR3 sequences in the sample, under 20% were seen once. Comments on this clonotype: What it binds is unknown.

The sample comprised blood, either unsorted or a sorted T cell fraction (not recorded which). The source is a male donor with ankylosing spondylitis.

The CDR3 region has the DNA TGTGCCAGCAGCTTTCCCACCTCTCCCTGGGTTGGCACAGATACGCAGTATTTT. Translating it yields CASSFPTSPWVGTDTQYF. The chain joins TRBV11-2 to TRBJ2-3, with no clear D. In germline, CDR1 is SGHAT, CDR2 FQNNGV. The CDR3 sequence is 18 residues long. V was shortened by 3 bases and J by 1 base, with 20 bases between the two germline ends.